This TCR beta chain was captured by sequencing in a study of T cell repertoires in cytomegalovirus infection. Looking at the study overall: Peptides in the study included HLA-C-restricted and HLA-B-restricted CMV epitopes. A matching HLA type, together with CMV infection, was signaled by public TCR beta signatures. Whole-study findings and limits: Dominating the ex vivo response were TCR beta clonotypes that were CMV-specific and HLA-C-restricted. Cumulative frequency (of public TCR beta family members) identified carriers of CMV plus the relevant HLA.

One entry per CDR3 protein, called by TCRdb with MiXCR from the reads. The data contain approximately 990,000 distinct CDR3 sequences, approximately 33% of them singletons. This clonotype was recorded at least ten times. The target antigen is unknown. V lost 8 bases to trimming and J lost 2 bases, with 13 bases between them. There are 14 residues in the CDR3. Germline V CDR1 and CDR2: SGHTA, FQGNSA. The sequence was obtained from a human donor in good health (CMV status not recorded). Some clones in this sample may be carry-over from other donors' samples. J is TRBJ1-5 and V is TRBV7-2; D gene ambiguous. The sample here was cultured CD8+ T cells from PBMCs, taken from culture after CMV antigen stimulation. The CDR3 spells CASSPRIRNQPQHF. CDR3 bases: TGTGCCAGCTCCCCGAGGATTCGCAATCAGCCCCAGCATTTT.